The TCR beta chain under discussion was sequenced for a study of CD8 T cells in ankylosing spondylitis. Study-level results: One TCR beta motif, made up of under ten highly homologous variants, appeared characteristic of ankylosing spondylitis blood. Prior work had noted some motif variants in reactive arthritis blood and synovial fluid. Disease-associated clones were CD8+ and fairly uncommon in peripheral blood.

As the method for making TCR beta libraries, quantitative 5'-RACE with molecular barcodes was used. MiXCR was run by TCRdb on the 5' RACE reads, yielding one entry per CDR3 protein. The sample lists about 190,000 distinct CDR3 sequences; approximately 13% were seen once. Germline values: CDR1 DFQATT, CDR2 SNEGSKA (reference sequence). The length of the CDR3 is 15 residues. Turning to this clonotype: The antigen is not known. The junction does not match germline at one end; this may be a read error.

This clonotype originated in a female donor with ankylosing spondylitis or in good health (not recorded which). Sequenced material: blood, either unsorted or a sorted T cell fraction (not recorded which). V gene TRBV20-1 combines with J gene TRBJ2-3; 9 nucleotides line up with TRBD2. The CDR3 spells CCARSERGESDTQYF. The DNA of the CDR3 is TGCTGTGCTAGGTCAGAGCGGGGGGAATCAGATACGCAGTATTTT.